These 32 T cell receptor beta chains share one sample of origin, sequenced in a study of cytotoxic CD8 clonotypes in ibrutinib-treated CLL. Profiling relied on immunoSEQ multiplex PCR, and the TCRdb table lists in-frame clones only, not all of them. This sample has over 95,000 clones; approximately 58% occur once, and the top ten carry around 37%. The sample in question was PBMCs, obtained after 24 months of ibrutinib treatment. Receptors originate from a human donor with chronic lymphocytic leukemia.

The chain joins TRBV18 to TRBJ1-1, with TRBD1 matching over 7 bases. The V and J ends lost 2 bases and 4 bases, in that order; junction bases with no gene match: 4. From germline, CDR1 is KGHSH and CDR2 LQKENI. The CDR3 has 14 amino acids. The DNA of the CDR3 is TGTGCCAGCTCACCAGACAGGGAGAGCACTGAAGCTTTCTTT. It encodes CASSPDRESTEAFF.

Turning to this clone: This specimen includes other DNA sequences encoding the same CDR3. The chain couples TRBV7-2 to TRBJ1-5; D gene uncertain. The germline V and J ends were trimmed by 3 bases and 4 bases, with 10 bases remaining between them. The CDR3 totals 14 residues. The V gene's germline CDR1 is SGHTA and CDR2 FQGNSA. The CDR3 nucleotides are TGTGCCAGCAGCTTGAGGCGGAATAATCAGCCCCAGCATTTT. It encodes CASSLRRNNQPQHF.

This rearrangement joins TRBV6-1 to TRBJ2-4, with 8 bases matching TRBD1. Trimming removed 4 bases from V and 2 bases from J; junction bases left unmatched: 1. Germline assignment: CDR1 MNHNS and CDR2 SASEGT. This CDR3 region has 14 residues. The CDR3 loop is CASSGTGPKNIQYF. The CDR3 DNA is TGTGCCAGCAGTGGGACAGGGCCCAAAAACATTCAGTACTTC.

This chain connects TRBV11-2 to TRBJ2-3, with a possible D match to TRBD1 (5 bases). Germline V gene data show CDR1 as SGHAT and CDR2 as FQNNGV. V dropped 1 base and J dropped 2 bases, with 13 bases sitting between them. The CDR3 is made up of 16 amino acids. The CDR3 DNA follows: TGTGCCAGCAGCTTAGTACCCGACAGAGTCACAGATACGCAGTATTTT. This codes for CASSLVPDRVTDTQYF.

As concerns this clone: This may be a read error: a much more frequent sequence differs by one nucleotide. The J gene is TRBJ1-5, the V gene TRBV6-5; D gene uncertain. Trimming took off 0 bases at V and 3 bases at J, with 3 bases between the two ends. CDR1 is MNHEY and CDR2 is SVGAGI in the germline V gene. This CDR3 spans 13 amino acids. CDR3 sequence reads: CASSYSNNQPQHF. The CDR3 DNA follows: TGTGCCAGCAGTTACTCGAACAATCAGCCCCAGCATTTT.

The chain carries TRBV7-2 and TRBJ2-5; 9 positions match TRBD2. The CDR3 runs 15 residues. J lost 0 bases, V lost 5 bases, and 4 bases had no gene match. CDR1 is SGHTA and CDR2 is FQGNSA in the germline V gene. This CDR3 reads CASSPSGVNQETQYF. CDR3 nucleotide sequence: TGTGCCAGCAGCCCTAGCGGGGTCAACCAAGAGACCCAGTACTTC.

A few counts support this clone. The rearrangement links TRBV13 to TRBJ2-7, with 9 nucleotides matching TRBD2. V shed 7 bases and J 5 bases; nucleotides not matched to a gene: 15. The CDR3 is 16 residues long. Germline V gives CDR1 PRHDT, CDR2 FYEKMQ (reference sequence). The DNA for the CDR3 is TGTGCCAGCACCAAAAGAATAGCGGGGGTTCCCGACGAGCAGTACTTC. Amino acid sequence: CASTKRIAGVPDEQYF.

In its sample, this clone was seen many times. Compared with germline, one end of the junction differs, possibly owing to a read error. The chain recombines TRBV5-1 with TRBJ2-1; 10 bases agree with TRBD2. This CDR3 is built from 16 residues. The germline CDR1 and CDR2 sequences are SGHRS and YFSETQ. The CDR3 region is CASSLALAGIYDEQFF. The DNA for the CDR3 is TGCGCCAGCAGCTTGGCACTAGCGGGGATCTACGATGAGCAGTTCTTC.

The V call is TRBV6-5, the J call TRBJ2-7; D is perhaps TRBD1 (6 bases). Trimming left V 0 bases short and J 1 base short, with 13 bases between. CDR1 and CDR2 from the germline V gene are MNHEY and SVGAGI. CDR3 length: 16 amino acids. The CDR3 bases are TGTGCCAGCAGTTACTCGTACAGGGCGAGATCCTACGAGCAGTACTTC. This encodes CASSYSYRARSYEQYF.

The chain employs TRBV28 and TRBJ1-1, with D possibly matching TRBD1 (6 bases). Trimming pared 7 bases from V and 1 base from J, leaving 13 bases between. The CDR3 runs 14 residues. Germline values: CDR1 MDHEN, CDR2 SYDVKM. This chain's CDR3 is CASTAQGKNTEAFF. Here the CDR3 DNA reads TGTGCCAGCACCGCTCAGGGGAAGAACACTGAAGCTTTCTTT. Based on the CDR3 plus reference TRBV28 and TRBJ1-1, the full variable domain is DVKVTQSSRYLVKRTGEKVFLECVQDMDHENMFWYRQDPGLGLRLIYFSYDVKMKEKGDIPEGYSVSREKKERFSLILESASTNQTSMYLCASTAQGKNTEAFFGQGTRLTVV.

V gene TRBV27 combines with J gene TRBJ1-2, with a tentative D call TRBD1 (6 bases). This CDR3 has 13 amino acids. Per the germline V gene, CDR1 is MNHEY and CDR2 is SMNVEV (reference sequence). The germline V and J ends were trimmed by 2 bases and 7 bases, with 11 bases remaining between them. The CDR3 nucleotides read TGTGCCAGCAGTTTAAAGGGGGAGGGTGGCTACACCTTC. This sequence encodes CASSLKGEGGYTF.

The V and J genes are TRBV9 and TRBJ1-2; D is possibly TRBD1 (6 bases). The length of the CDR3 is 14 residues. The germline V gene has CDR1 SGDLS and CDR2 YYNGEE. Trimming took 4 bases from V and 7 from J, leaving 17 bases between them. The CDR3 DNA is TGTGCCAGCAGCCCAACGACGGGGGGCGGTGGCTACACCTTC. Translated: CASSPTTGGGGYTF.

In its sample, this clone was seen once. V is TRBV5-6 and J is TRBJ1-1; 9 nucleotides align to TRBD1. Germline assignment: CDR1 SGHDT and CDR2 YYEEEE. The CDR3 has 15 amino acids. V was pared by 1 base and J by 2 bases, with 3 bases of the junction left unmatched. CDR3 bases: TGTGCCAGCAGCTTGTGGGACAGGGACAACACTGAAGCTTTCTTT. Translation: CASSLWDRDNTEAFF.

This chain connects TRBV6-5 to TRBJ1-1; 7 bases map to TRBD1. In germline, CDR1 is MNHEY, CDR2 SVGAGI. CDR3 length: 15 amino acids. V shed 6 bases, J shed 8 bases, and the junction held 15 bases outside the gene matches. CDR3 residues: CASRLLSLTGPEAFF. The CDR3 DNA is TGTGCCAGCAGGCTCCTATCGTTGACAGGGCCAGAAGCTTTCTTT.

This rearrangement joins TRBV28 to TRBJ1-2, with 7 bases matching TRBD1. This CDR3 region has 14 residues. Germline trimming cut 4 bases from V and 4 bases from J; bases unmatched to any gene: 6. The V gene's germline CDR1 is MDHEN and CDR2 SYDVKM. In DNA form, the CDR3 reads TGTGCCAGCAGTTCCGAGGACAGGCCCTATGGCTACACCTTC. Protein: CASSSEDRPYGYTF.

CDR3 in DNA: TGCAGCGTTGGTAGGGGATGGGGCGAGCAGTACTTC. Its translation: CSVGRGWGEQYF. V usage is TRBV29-1 and J usage is TRBJ2-7, with D possibly TRBD1 on 5 matching bases. V was shortened by 4 bases and J by 6 bases, with 13 bases between the two germline ends. Germline CDR1 SQVTM, CDR2 ANQGSEA. CDR3 length: 12 residues.

V usage is TRBV18 and J usage is TRBJ1-2, with 7 bases matching TRBD1. Germline V gene sequence: CDR1 KGHSH, CDR2 LQKENI. V lost 0 bases and J lost 6; bases outside the gene matches: 7. This CDR3 contains 15 residues. CDR3 nucleotides: TGTGCCAGCTCACCACCCGACAGGGCGGGGGATGGCTACACCTTC. This translates into CASSPPDRAGDGYTF.

This clone was seen only a few times. CDR3 in amino acids: CASSLTGEQYQPQHF. CDR3 bases: TGCGCCAGCAGCTTGACAGGGGAACAATATCAGCCCCAGCATTTT. The gene calls are TRBV5-1 and TRBJ1-5, with 7 bases matching TRBD1. CDR3 length: 15 residues. CDR1 and CDR2 from the germline V gene are SGHRS and YFSETQ. V lost 1 base, J lost 5 bases, and 6 bases stayed unmatched.

The chain carries TRBV7-8 and TRBJ2-1; unclear D gene. Germline loops: CDR1 SGHVS, CDR2 FQNEAQ. The CDR3 contains 14 residues. V lost 7 bases to trimming and J lost 4 bases, with 14 bases between them. Written as DNA, the CDR3 is TGTGCCAGCACCATGGGCCTAAAGTACAATGAGCAGTTCTTC. As protein: CASTMGLKYNEQFF. Full variable domain (missing parts from reference TRBV7-8 and TRBJ2-1): GAGVSQSPRYKVAKRGQDVALRCDPISGHVSLFWYQQALGQGPEFLTYFQNEAQLDKSGLPSDRFFAERPEGSVSTLKIQRTQQEDSAVYLCASTMGLKYNEQFFGPGTRLTVL.

This rearrangement joins TRBV11-2 to TRBJ2-3; 7 nucleotides line up with TRBD2. J lost 9 bases, V lost 7 bases, and 4 bases had no gene match. CDR1 and CDR2 (germline): SGHAT, FQNNGV. CDR3 length: 11 residues. Written as DNA, the CDR3 is TGTGCCAGCACCACCGGGAGGACGCAGTATTTT. It translates to CASTTGRTQYF.

This clone has more than one count but fewer than ten. V gene TRBV9 combines with J gene TRBJ2-1; either TRBD1 or TRBD2 may fit D (5 bases each). CDR3 length: 15 amino acids. The germline V gene encodes CDR1 SGDLS and CDR2 YYNGEE. V was pared by 2 bases and J by 7 bases, with 16 bases between. The CDR3 loop is CASSVRGPSLNEQFF. In DNA, the CDR3 is TGTGCCAGCAGCGTGAGGGGACCGTCGCTTAATGAGCAGTTCTTC.

This clone was counted between two and nine times. This chain uses TRBV19 with TRBJ2-3; tentative D call: TRBD1 (5 bases). This CDR3 spans 13 amino acids. CDR1 LNHDA and CDR2 SQIVND come from the germline V gene (reference sequence). Trimming cost V 9 bases and J 1 base, with 11 bases left between them. Here the CDR3 reads CASNLQGTDTQYF. DNA for the CDR3: TGTGCCAGCAATTTACAGGGCACAGATACGCAGTATTTT. The whole variable domain, filled in from reference TRBV19 and TRBJ2-3, reads DGGITQSPKYLFRKEGQNVTLSCEQNLNHDAMYWYRQDPGQGLRLIYYSQIVNDFQKGDIAEGYSVSREKKESFPLTVTSAQKNPTAFYLCASNLQGTDTQYFGPGTRLTVL.

This chain connects TRBV29-1 to TRBJ1-3, with D perhaps matching TRBD1 (5 bases). Germline assignment: CDR1 SQVTM and CDR2 ANQGSEA. The ends were cut back, 4 bases at V and 4 bases at J, with 8 bases in the middle. This CDR3 is built from 12 residues. In nucleotides, the CDR3 is TGCAGCGTTGGGGGGTTCGGAAACACCATATATTTT. Amino acids: CSVGGFGNTIYF.

This clone was seen a few times. The chain is built from TRBV5-4 and TRBJ2-5, with TRBD2 matching over 7 bases. This CDR3 is 14 amino acids long. V lost 0 bases, J lost 1 base, and 0 bases stayed unmatched. CDR1 and CDR2 (germline): SGHNT, YYREEE (reference sequence). In DNA form, the CDR3 reads TGTGCCAGCAGCTTGGGACTAGCCCAAGAGACCCAGTACTTC. Its translation is CASSLGLAQETQYF.

The rearrangement links TRBV7-7 to TRBJ2-5; D not resolved. With 1 base removed from V and 0 bases from J, the gap between germline ends came to 9 bases. Germline V gives CDR1 SSHAT, CDR2 FNYEAQ (reference sequence). The CDR3 runs 15 residues. The CDR3 sequence is CASSLDGPDQETQYF. CDR3 nucleotides: TGTGCCAGCAGCTTAGACGGGCCGGACCAAGAGACCCAGTACTTC.

V and J are TRBV7-9 and TRBJ2-3, with 10 nucleotides matching TRBD2. The germline V gene has CDR1 SEHNR and CDR2 FQNEAQ (reference sequence). The CDR3 length is 16 residues. V trimming: 8 bases; J trimming: 5 bases; junction bases outside the gene matches: 13. The DNA of the CDR3 is TGTGCCAGCCAATTTTACAGCGGGGGGGCCGAAGATACGCAGTATTTT. Translating gives CASQFYSGGAEDTQYF.

The V and J genes are TRBV4-3 and TRBJ2-3; D may match TRBD1 or TRBD2 (5 bases each). CDR1 and CDR2 from the germline V gene are LGHNA and YSLEER. With 0 bases removed from V and 4 bases from J, the gap between germline ends came to 14 bases. The CDR3 is 16 residues long. CDR3 DNA sequence: TGCGCCAGCAGCCAAGATCGGGGCCGGGCCCCAGATACGCAGTATTTT. As protein: CASSQDRGRAPDTQYF.

The rearrangement uses TRBV5-1 and TRBJ1-2, with no clear D. V was trimmed by 0 bases and J by 4 bases, leaving 7 bases between them. The CDR3 totals 13 residues. Germline CDR1 reads SGHRS; CDR2 reads YFSETQ. CDR3 coding DNA: TGCGCCAGCAGCTTGGCGAGCGGCTATGGCTACACCTTC. Its translation: CASSLASGYGYTF.

This sequence joins TRBV6-1 and TRBJ2-3; a weak D match, TRBD2 (7 bases). The CDR3 is 14 residues long. Germline V lookup: CDR1 MNHNS, CDR2 SASEGT. Between the trimmed V and J ends, which lost 7 bases and 5 bases, there was a span of 16 bases. CDR3 sequence reads: CASTLGGPGDTQYF. In DNA, the CDR3 is TGTGCCAGCACTCTGGGGGGGCCCGGAGATACGCAGTATTTT.

The chain employs TRBV11-2 and TRBJ1-5; 7 nucleotides line up with TRBD1. V trimming: 2 bases; J trimming: 7 bases; junction bases outside the gene matches: 14. This CDR3 is 17 amino acids long. Germline V lookup: CDR1 SGHAT, CDR2 FQNNGV. This chain's CDR3 is CASSLYSPQGIGQPQHF. CDR3 in DNA: TGTGCCAGCAGCTTATATTCCCCACAGGGGATTGGGCAGCCCCAGCATTTT.

Here the CDR3 reads CAINLDSYEQYF. The CDR3 nucleotides read TGTGCCATCAATCTGGACAGCTACGAGCAGTACTTC. The genes are TRBV10-3 and TRBJ2-7; D is possibly TRBD1 (6 bases). With 7 bases removed from V and 3 bases from J, the gap between germline ends came to 10 bases. The CDR3 runs 12 residues. Germline assignment: CDR1 ENHRY and CDR2 SYGVKD.

In regard to this clone: A much larger clone lies one base from this, so it may be a read error. The chain recombines TRBV5-1 with TRBJ2-7; D ambiguous. The V gene's germline CDR1 is SGHRS and CDR2 YFSETQ. The CDR3 consists of 11 residues. Trimming left V 4 bases short and J 3 bases short, with 5 bases between. CDR3 DNA: TGCGCCAGCAGCGAAGGCTACGAGCAGTACTTC. This translates into CASSEGYEQYF. The variable domain in full, with the rest retrieved from reference TRBV5-1 and TRBJ2-7, is KAGVTQTPRYLIKTRGQQVTLSCSPISGHRSVSWYQQTPGQGLQFLFEYFSETQRNKGNFPGRFSGRQFSNSRSEMNVSTLELGDSALYLCASSEGYEQYFGPGTRLTVT.